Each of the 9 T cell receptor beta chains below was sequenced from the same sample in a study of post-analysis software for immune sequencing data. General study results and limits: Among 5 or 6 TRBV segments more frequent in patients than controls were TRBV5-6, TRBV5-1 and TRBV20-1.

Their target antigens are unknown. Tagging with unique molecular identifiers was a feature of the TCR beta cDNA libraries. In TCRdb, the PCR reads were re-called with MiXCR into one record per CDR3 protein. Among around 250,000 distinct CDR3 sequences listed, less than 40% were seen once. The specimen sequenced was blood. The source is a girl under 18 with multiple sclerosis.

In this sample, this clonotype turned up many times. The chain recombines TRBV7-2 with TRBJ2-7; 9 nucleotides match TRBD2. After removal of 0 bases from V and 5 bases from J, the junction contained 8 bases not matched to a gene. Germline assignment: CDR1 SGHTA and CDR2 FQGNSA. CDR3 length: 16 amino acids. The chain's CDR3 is CASSLAREGRCHEQYF. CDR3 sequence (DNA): TGTGCCAGCAGCTTAGCGCGGGAGGGCCGATGCCACGAGCAGTACTTC.

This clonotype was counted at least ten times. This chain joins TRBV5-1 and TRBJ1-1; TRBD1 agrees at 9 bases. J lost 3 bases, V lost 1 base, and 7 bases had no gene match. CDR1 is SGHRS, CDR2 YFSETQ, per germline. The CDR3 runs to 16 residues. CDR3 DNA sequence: TGCGCCAGCAGCTTGACAGGGGGCTTTCAGGACACTGAAGCTTTCTTT. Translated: CASSLTGGFQDTEAFF.

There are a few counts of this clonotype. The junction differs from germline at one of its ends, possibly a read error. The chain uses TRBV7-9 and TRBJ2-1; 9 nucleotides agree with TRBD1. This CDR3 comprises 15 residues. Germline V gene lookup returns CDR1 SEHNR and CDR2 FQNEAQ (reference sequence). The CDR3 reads CASSFDRGNVNERFF. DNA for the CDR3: TGTGCCAGCAGCTTCGACAGGGGGAATGTCAATGAGCGGTTCTTC.

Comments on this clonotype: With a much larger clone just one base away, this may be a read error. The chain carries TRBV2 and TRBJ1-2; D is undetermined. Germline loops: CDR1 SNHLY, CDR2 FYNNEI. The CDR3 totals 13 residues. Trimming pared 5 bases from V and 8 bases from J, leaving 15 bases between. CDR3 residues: CASSIDSRRGYTF. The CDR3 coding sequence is TGTGCCAGCAGTATAGACTCCCGGCGAGGCTACACCTTC.

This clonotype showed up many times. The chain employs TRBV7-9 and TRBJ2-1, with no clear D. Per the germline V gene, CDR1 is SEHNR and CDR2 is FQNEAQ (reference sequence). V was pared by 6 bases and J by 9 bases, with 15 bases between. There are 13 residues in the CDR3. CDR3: CASRPGGLSEQFF. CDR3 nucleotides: TGTGCCAGCAGACCGGGTGGGCTGAGTGAGCAGTTCTTC.

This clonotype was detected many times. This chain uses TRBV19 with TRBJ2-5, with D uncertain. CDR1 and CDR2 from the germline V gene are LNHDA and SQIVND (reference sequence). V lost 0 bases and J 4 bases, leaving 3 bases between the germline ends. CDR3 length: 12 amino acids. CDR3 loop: CASSIDGETQYF. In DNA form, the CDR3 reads TGTGCCAGTAGTATAGATGGAGAGACCCAGTACTTC.

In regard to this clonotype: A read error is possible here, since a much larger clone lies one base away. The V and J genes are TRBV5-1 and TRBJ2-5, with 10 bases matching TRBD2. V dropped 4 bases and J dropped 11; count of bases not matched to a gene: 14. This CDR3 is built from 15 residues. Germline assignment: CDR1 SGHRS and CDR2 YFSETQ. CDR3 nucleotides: TGCGCCAGCAGCCGAACTAGCGGGGTCGGCAATGAGCAGTACTTC. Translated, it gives CASSRTSGVGNEQYF.

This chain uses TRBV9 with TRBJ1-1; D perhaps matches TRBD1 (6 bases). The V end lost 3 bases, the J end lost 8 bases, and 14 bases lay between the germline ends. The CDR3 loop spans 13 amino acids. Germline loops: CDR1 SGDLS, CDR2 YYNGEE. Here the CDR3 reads CASSGGGEGEAFF. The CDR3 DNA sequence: TGTGCCAGCAGCGGAGGGGGAGAGGGAGAAGCTTTCTTT.

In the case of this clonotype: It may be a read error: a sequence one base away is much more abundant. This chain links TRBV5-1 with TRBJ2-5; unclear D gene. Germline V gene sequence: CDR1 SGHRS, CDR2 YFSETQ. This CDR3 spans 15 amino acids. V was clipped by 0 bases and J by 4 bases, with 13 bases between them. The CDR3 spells CASSLVQAALETQYF. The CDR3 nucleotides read TGCGCCAGCAGCTTGGTCCAGGCGGCCTTAGAGACCCAGTACTTC. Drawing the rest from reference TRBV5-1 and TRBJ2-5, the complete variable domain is KAGVTQTPRYLIKTRGQQVTLSCSPISGHRSVSWYQQTPGQGLQFLFEYFSETQRNKGNFPGRFSGRQFSNSRSEMNVSTLELGDSALYLCASSLVQAALETQYFGPGTRLLVL.